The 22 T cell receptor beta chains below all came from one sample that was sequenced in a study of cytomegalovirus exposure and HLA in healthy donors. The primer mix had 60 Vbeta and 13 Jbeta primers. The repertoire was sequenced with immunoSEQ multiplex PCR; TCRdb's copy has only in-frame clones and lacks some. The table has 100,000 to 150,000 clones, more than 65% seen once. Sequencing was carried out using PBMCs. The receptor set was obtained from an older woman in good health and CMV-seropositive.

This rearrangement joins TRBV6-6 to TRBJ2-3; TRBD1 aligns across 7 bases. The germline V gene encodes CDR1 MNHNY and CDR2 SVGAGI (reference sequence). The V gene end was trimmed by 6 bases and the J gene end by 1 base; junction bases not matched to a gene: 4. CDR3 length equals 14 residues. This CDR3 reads CASREGQGTDTQYF. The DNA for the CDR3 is TGTGCCAGCAGAGAAGGACAGGGCACAGATACGCAGTATTTT.

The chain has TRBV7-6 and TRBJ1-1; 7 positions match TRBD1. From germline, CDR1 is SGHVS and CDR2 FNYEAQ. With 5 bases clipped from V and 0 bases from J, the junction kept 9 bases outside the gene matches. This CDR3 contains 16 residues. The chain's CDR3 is CASSRGQRGMNTEAFF. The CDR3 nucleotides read TGTGCCAGCAGCCGGGGACAGAGAGGCATGAACACTGAAGCTTTCTTT.

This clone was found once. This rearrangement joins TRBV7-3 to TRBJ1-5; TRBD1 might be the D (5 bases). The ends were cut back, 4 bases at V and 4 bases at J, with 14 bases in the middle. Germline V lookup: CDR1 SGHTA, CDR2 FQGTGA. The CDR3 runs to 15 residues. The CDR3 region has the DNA TGTGCCAGCAGCTCGCAGGGCACCCTAAATCAGCCCCAGCATTTT. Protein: CASSSQGTLNQPQHF.

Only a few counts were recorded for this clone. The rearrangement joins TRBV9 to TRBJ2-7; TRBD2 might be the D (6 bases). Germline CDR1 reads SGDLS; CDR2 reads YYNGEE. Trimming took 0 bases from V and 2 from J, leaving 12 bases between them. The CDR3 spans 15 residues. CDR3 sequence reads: CASSVAGGATYEQYF. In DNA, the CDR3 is TGTGCCAGCAGCGTAGCAGGAGGGGCCACCTACGAGCAGTACTTC.

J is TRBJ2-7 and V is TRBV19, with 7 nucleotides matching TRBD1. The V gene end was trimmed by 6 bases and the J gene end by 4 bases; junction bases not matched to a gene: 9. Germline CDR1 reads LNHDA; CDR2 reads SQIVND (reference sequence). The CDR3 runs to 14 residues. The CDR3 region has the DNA TGTGCCAGTAGCCACCCGACAGGGCCGTACGAGCAGTACTTC. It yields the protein CASSHPTGPYEQYF.

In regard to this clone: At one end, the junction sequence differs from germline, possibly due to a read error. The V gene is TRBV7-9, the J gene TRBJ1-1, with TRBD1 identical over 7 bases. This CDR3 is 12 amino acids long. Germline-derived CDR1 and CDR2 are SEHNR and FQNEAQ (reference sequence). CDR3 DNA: TGTTCCAGCAGCAACTCAGGGGGGGAAGCTTTCTTT. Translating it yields CSSSNSGGEAFF.

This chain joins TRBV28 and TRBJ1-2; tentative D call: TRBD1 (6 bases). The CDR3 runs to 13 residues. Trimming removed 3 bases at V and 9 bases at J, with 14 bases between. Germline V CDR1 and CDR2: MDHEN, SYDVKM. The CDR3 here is CASSFGQQNSYTF. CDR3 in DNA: TGTGCCAGCAGTTTTGGACAGCAAAACAGCTACACCTTC.

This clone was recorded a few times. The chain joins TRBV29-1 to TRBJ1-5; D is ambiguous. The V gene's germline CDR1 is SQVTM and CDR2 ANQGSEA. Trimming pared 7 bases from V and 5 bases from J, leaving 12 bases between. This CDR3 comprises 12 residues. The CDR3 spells CSGGERDQPQHF. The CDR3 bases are TGCAGCGGGGGAGAGAGGGATCAGCCCCAGCATTTT. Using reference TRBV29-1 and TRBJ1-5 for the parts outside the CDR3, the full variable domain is SAVISQKPSRDICQRGTSLTIQCQVDSQVTMMFWYRQQPGQSLTLIATANQGSEATYESGFVIDKFPISRPNLTFSTLTVSNMSPEDSSIYLCSGGERDQPQHFGDGTRLSIL.

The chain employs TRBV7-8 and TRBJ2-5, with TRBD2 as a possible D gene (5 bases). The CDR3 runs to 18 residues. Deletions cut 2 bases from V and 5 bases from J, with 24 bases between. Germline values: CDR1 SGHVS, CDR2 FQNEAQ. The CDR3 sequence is CASSLRIGMGLAGETQYF. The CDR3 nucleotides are TGTGCCAGCAGCTTACGGATCGGGATGGGTCTAGCCGGGGAGACCCAGTACTTC.

CDR3 residues: CASSYGLDRQNYGYTF. The CDR3 nucleotides are TGTGCCAGCAGTTACGGACTGGACAGACAAAACTATGGCTACACCTTC. The chain is built from TRBV6-5 and TRBJ1-2, with a tentative D call TRBD1 (6 bases). The CDR3 is 16 amino acids. The V end was cut by 2 bases, the J end by 2 bases, with 15 bases between. Germline assignment: CDR1 MNHEY and CDR2 SVGAGI.

CDR3 nucleotide sequence: TGTGCCAGCAGCTTAGGCACACGGGGCAATCAGCCCCAGCATTTT. Translated, it gives CASSLGTRGNQPQHF. The J gene is TRBJ1-5, the V gene TRBV13; D is unclear. CDR3 size: 15 residues. The germline V gene has CDR1 PRHDT and CDR2 FYEKMQ (reference sequence). Trimming left V 0 bases short and J 2 bases short, with 8 bases between.

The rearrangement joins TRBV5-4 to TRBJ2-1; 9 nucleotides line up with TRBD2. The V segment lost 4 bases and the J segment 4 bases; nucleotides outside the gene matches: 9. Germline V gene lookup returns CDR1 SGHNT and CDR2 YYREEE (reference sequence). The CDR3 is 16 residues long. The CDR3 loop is CASSPSLAGPYNEQFF. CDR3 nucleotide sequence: TGTGCCAGCAGCCCGTCGCTAGCGGGGCCGTACAATGAGCAGTTCTTC.

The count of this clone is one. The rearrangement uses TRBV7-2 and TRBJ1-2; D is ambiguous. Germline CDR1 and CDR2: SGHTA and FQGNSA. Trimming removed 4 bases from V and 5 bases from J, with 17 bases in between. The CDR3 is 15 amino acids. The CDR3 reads CASSSQGSSPYGYTF. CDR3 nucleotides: TGTGCCAGCAGCTCTCAAGGGAGTAGTCCTTATGGCTACACCTTC.

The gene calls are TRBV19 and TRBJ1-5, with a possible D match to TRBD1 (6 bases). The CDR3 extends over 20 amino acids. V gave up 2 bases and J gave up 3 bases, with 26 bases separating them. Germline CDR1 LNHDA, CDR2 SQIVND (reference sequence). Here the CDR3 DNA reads TGTGCCAGTAGTATAAGGCGTGGTGGAACAGGGTCAGGGAACAATCAGCCCCAGCATTTT. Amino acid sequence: CASSIRRGGTGSGNNQPQHF.

DNA of the CDR3: TGTGCCAGCAGCACAGGGGCGGTTTACAATGAGCAGTTCTTC. This encodes CASSTGAVYNEQFF. The chain links TRBV28 to TRBJ2-1; 7 nucleotides align to TRBD1. CDR3 length: 14 amino acids. Germline loops: CDR1 MDHEN, CDR2 SYDVKM. Unmatched junction bases numbered 6, after V lost 6 bases and J lost 4 bases.

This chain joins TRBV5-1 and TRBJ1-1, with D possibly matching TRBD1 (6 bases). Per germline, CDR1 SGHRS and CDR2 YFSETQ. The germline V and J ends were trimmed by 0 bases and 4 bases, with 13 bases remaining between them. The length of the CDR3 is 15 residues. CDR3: CASSLVGALGTEAFF. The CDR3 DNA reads TGCGCCAGCAGCTTGGTGGGGGCTTTGGGCACTGAAGCTTTCTTT.

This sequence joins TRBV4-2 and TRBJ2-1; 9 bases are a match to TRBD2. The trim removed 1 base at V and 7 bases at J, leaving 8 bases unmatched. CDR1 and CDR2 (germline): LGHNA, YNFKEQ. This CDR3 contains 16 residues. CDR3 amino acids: CASSQGGRGGWNEQFF. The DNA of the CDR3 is TGTGCCAGCAGCCAAGGGGGGCGGGGGGGCTGGAATGAGCAGTTCTTC.

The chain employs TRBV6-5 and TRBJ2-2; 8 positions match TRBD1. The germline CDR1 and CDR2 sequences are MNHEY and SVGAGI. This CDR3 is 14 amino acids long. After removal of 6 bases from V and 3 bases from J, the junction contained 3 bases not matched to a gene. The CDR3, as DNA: TGTGCCAGCAGAAAGACAGGGGACACCGGGGAGCTGTTTTTT. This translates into CASRKTGDTGELFF.

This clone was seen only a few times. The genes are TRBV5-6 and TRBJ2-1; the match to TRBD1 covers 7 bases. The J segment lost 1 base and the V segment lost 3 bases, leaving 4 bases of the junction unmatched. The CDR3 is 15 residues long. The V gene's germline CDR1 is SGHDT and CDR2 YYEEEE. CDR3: CASSSPTGSYNEQFF. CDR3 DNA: TGTGCCAGCAGCTCCCCGACAGGGTCCTACAATGAGCAGTTCTTC. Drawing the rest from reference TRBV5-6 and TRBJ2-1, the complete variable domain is DAGVTQSPTHLIKTRGQQVTLRCSPKSGHDTVSWYQQALGQGPQFIFQYYEEEERQRGNFPDRFSGHQFPNYSSELNVNALLLGDSALYLCASSSPTGSYNEQFFGPGTRLTVL.

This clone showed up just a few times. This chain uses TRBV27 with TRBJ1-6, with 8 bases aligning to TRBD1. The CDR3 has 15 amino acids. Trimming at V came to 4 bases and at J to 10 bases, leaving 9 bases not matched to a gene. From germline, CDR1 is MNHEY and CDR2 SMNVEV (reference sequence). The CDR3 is CASSSGTGGGSPLHF. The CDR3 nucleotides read TGTGCCAGCAGTTCCGGGACAGGTGGCGGCTCACCCCTCCACTTT.

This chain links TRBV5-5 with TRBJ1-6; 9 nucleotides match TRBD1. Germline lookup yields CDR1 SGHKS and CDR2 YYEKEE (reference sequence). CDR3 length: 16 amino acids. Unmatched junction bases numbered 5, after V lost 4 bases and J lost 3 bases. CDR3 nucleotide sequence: TGTGCCAGCAGCGCGGGACAGGGAATCTATAATTCACCCCTCCACTTT. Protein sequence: CASSAGQGIYNSPLHF.

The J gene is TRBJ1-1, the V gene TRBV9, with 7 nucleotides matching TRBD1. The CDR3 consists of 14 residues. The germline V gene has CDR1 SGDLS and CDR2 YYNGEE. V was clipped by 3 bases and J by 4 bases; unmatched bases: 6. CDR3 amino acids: CASSGQGGGTEAFF. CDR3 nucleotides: TGTGCCAGCAGCGGACAGGGAGGAGGCACTGAAGCTTTCTTT.